The sequence of this T cell receptor (beta chain) was determined in a study of CD8 T cells in Susac syndrome. With random hexamers, reverse transcription was performed on about 0.5 to 1 ug of RNA. In TCRdb, the immunoSEQ multiplex PCR reads were re-called with MiXCR into one record per CDR3 protein. The table lists hundreds of thousands of distinct CDR3 sequences, about 88% of them singletons. Looked up from germline, CDR1 is DFQATT and CDR2 is SNEGSKA (reference sequence). The CDR3 totals 13 residues. V gave up 5 bases and J gave up 2 bases; unmatched junction bases: 3. Study results and limitations: The study conceded that relatively few individuals underwent its TCR sequencing and HLA analysis.

In the case of this clonotype: No antigen is known for it.

The sequence was collected from a human donor with multiple sclerosis. The J gene is TRBJ2-3, the V gene TRBV20-1; 8 nucleotides line up with TRBD1. The source material was CD8+ T cells from PBMCs. The CDR3 is CSAGQGFTDTQYF. CDR3 sequence (DNA): TGCAGTGCTGGACAGGGTTTCACAGATACGCAGTATTTT.